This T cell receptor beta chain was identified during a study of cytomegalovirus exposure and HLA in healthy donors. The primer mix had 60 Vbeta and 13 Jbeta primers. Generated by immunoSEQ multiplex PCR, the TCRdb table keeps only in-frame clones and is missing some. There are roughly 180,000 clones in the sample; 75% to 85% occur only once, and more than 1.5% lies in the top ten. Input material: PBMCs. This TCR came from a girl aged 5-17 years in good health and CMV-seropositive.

The CDR3 reads CASSPGQNSYNEQFF. The CDR3 DNA reads TGTGCCAGCAGCCCCGGACAGAATTCCTACAATGAGCAGTTCTTC. The gene calls are TRBV5-8 and TRBJ2-1, with D tentatively TRBD1 (6 bases). V was cut by 4 bases and J by 1 base, with 12 bases left in between. CDR1 is SGHTS, CDR2 YDEGEE, per germline. The CDR3 spans 15 residues. The complete variable domain, with remaining parts taken from reference TRBV5-8 and TRBJ2-1, reads EAGVTQSPTHLIKTRGQQATLRCSPISGHTSVYWYQQALGLGLQFLLWYDEGEERNRGNFPPRFSGRQFPNYSSELNVNALELEDSALYLCASSPGQNSYNEQFFGPGTRLTVL.